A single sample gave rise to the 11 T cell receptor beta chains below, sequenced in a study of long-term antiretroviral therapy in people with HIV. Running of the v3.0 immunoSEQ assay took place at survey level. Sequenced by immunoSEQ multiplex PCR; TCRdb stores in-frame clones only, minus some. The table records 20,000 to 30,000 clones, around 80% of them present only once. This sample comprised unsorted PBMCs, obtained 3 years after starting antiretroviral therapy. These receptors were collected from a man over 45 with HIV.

CDR3 region: CAWSHDRVVTEAFF. CDR3 sequence (DNA): TGTGCCTGGAGTCACGACAGGGTAGTCACTGAAGCTTTCTTT. The rearrangement links TRBV30 to TRBJ1-1; TRBD1 matches 7 bases. Germline assignment: CDR1 GTSNPN and CDR2 SVGIG (reference sequence). The CDR3 extends over 14 amino acids. V dropped 2 bases and J dropped 4; count of bases not matched to a gene: 7.

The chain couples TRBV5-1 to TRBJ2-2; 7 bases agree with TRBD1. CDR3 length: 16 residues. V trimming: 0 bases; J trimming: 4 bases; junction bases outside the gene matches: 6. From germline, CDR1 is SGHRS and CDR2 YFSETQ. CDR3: CASSLGQGWGTGELFF. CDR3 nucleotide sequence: TGCGCCAGCAGCTTGGGACAGGGATGGGGCACCGGGGAGCTGTTTTTT.

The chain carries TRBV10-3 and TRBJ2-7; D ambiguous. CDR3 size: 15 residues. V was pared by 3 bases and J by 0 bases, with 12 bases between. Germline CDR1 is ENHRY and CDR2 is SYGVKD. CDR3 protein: CAISEMVLGSYEQYF. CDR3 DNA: TGTGCCATCAGTGAAATGGTCCTGGGCTCCTACGAGCAGTACTTC.

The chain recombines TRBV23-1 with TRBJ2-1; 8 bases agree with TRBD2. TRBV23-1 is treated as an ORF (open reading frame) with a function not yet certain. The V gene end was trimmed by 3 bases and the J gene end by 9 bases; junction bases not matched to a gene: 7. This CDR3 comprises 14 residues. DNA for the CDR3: TGCGCCAGCAGTCATCCGCGGGGGGCGGCTGAGCAGTTCTTC. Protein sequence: CASSHPRGAAEQFF.

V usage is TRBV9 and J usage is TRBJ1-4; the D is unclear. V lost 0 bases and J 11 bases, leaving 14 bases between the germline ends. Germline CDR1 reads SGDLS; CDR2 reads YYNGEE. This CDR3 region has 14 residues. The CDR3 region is CASSVDEDPWKLFF. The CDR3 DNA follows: TGTGCCAGCAGCGTAGACGAGGATCCGTGGAAACTGTTTTTT.

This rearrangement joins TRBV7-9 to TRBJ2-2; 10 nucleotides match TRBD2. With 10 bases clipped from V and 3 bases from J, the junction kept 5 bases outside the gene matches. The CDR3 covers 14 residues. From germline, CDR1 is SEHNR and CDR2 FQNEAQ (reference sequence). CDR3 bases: TGTGCCAAAGCGGGGGGGTTTGACACCGGGGAGCTGTTTTTT. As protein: CAKAGGFDTGELFF.

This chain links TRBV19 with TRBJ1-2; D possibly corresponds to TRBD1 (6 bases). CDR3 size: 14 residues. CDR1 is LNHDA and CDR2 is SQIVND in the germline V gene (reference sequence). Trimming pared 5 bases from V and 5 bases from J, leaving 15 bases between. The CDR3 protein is CASSRGQESYGYTF. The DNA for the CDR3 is TGTGCCAGTAGTCGGGGGCAGGAATCGTATGGCTACACCTTC.

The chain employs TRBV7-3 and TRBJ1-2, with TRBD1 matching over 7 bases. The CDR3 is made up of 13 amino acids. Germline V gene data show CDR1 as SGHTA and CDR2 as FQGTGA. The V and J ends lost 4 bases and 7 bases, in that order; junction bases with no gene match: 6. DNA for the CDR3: TGTGCCAGCAGCTCCAACGACAGGGCTGGCTACACCTTC. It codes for CASSSNDRAGYTF. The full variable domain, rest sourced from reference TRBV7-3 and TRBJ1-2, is GAGVSQTPSNKVTEKGKYVELRCDPISGHTALYWYRQSLGQGPEFLIYFQGTGAADDSGLPNDRFFAVRPEGSVSTLKIQRTERGDSAVYLCASSSNDRAGYTFGSGTRLTVV.

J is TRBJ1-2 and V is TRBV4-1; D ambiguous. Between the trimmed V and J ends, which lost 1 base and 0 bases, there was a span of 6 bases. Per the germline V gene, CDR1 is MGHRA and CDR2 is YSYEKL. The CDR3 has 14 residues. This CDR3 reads CASSQAQANYGYTF. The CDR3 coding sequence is TGCGCCAGCAGCCAAGCTCAGGCTAACTATGGCTACACCTTC.

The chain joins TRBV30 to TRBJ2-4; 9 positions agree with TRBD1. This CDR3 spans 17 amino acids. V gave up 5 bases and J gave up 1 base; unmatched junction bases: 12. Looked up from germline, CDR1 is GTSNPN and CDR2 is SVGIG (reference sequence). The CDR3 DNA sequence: TGTGCCTGGGCGAGACGGACAGGGGTCGCGGCCAAAAACATTCAGTACTTC. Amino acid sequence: CAWARRTGVAAKNIQYF. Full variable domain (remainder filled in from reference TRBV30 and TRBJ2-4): SQTIHQWPATLVQPVGSPLSLECTVEGTSNPNLYWYRQAAGRGLQLLFYSVGIGQISSEVPQNLSASRPQDRQFILSSKKLLLSDSGFYLCAWARRTGVAAKNIQYFGAGTRLSVL.

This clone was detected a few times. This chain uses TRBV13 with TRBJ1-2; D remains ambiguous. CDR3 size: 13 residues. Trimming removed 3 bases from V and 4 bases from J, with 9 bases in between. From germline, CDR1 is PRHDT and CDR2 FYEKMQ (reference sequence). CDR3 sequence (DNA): TGTGCCAGCAGCTTCCGACGGAGCTATGGCTACACCTTC. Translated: CASSFRRSYGYTF.